One sample yielded the 8 T cell receptor beta chains listed below, sequenced in a study of blood T cell repertoires in COVID-19. Libraries were prepared by immunoSEQ multiplex PCR; TCRdb keeps only in-frame clonotypes and omits some of them. Among hundreds of thousands of clones listed, 88% were seen once. The specimen was peripheral blood. Every receptor here comes from a woman between 35 and 50 years old who had recovered from COVID-19.

This clone was counted once. The rearrangement joins TRBV6-2 or TRBV6-3 to TRBJ1-2; D remains unclear. Germline CDR1 MNHEY, CDR2 SVGEGT. This CDR3 is built from 16 residues. The ends were cut back, 0 bases at V and 4 bases at J, with 15 bases in the middle. CDR3 coding DNA: TGTGCCAGCAGTTACTCGACCCCCGGCAGGCCCTATGGCTACACCTTC. Its translation is CASSYSTPGRPYGYTF.

The chain uses TRBV5-1 and TRBJ1-4; 8 bases agree with TRBD1. The V segment lost 4 bases and the J segment 4 bases; nucleotides outside the gene matches: 9. Germline CDR1 is SGHRS and CDR2 is YFSETQ. The CDR3 loop spans 16 amino acids. The CDR3 spells CASSPGQGIYNEKLFF. The CDR3 bases are TGCGCCAGCAGCCCTGGACAGGGAATTTATAATGAAAAACTGTTTTTT.

V is TRBV9 and J is TRBJ2-3; D might be TRBD2 (6 bases). The CDR3 has 14 residues. Trimming stripped 4 bases from V and 5 bases from J, with 14 bases between. Germline V gene lookup returns CDR1 SGDLS and CDR2 YYNGEE. The CDR3: CASSPWGSGDTQYF. The CDR3 bases are TGTGCCAGCAGCCCCTGGGGTAGCGGAGATACGCAGTATTTT.

The chain is built from TRBV7-3 and TRBJ2-7, with D perhaps TRBD2 (6 bases). The V end was cut by 4 bases, the J end by 2 bases, with 15 bases between. The germline gives CDR1 SGHTA, CDR2 FQGTGA. CDR3 length: 15 amino acids. The CDR3: CASSSRVAGTYEQYF. Here the CDR3 DNA reads TGTGCCAGCAGCTCAAGGGTGGCGGGGACCTACGAGCAGTACTTC.

The chain uses TRBV11-3 and TRBJ1-1, with D unclear. Germline-derived CDR1 and CDR2 are SGHNT and YENEEA. The germline V and J ends were trimmed by 5 bases and 1 base, with 8 bases remaining between them. The CDR3 extends over 13 amino acids. The CDR3 sequence: CASSTSQNTEAFF. As DNA, the CDR3 is TGTGCCAGCAGCACCAGTCAGAACACTGAAGCTTTCTTT.

This clone was seen a single time. This specimen includes other DNA sequences encoding the same CDR3. The chain employs TRBV20-1 and TRBJ1-2; 8 nucleotides line up with TRBD1. The CDR3 sequence is 13 residues long. Looked up from germline, CDR1 is DFQATT and CDR2 is SNEGSKA (reference sequence). V trimming: 6 bases; J trimming: 5 bases; junction bases outside the gene matches: 8. Here the CDR3 reads CSASPGQVYGYTF. The DNA of the CDR3 is TGCAGTGCAAGTCCGGGACAGGTGTATGGCTACACCTTC.

This chain uses TRBV12-1 with TRBJ2-7; the D segment call TRBD2 is taken from the table without a DNA check. TRBV12-1 is designated a pseudogene. CDR3 length: 13 amino acids. CDR3 region: CASSFLANNEQYV. The DNA of the CDR3 is TGTGCCAGCAGCTTTTTAGCCAACAACGAGCAGTACGTC.

The gene calls are TRBV7-2 and TRBJ2-7, with 13 bases identical to TRBD2. After removal of 5 bases from V and 7 bases from J, the junction contained 5 bases not matched to a gene. Germline lookup yields CDR1 SGHTA and CDR2 FQGNSA. The CDR3 has 14 residues. The CDR3 DNA is TGTGCCAGCAGCCCCGGACTAGCGGGAGTGGAGCAGTACTTC. Translation gives CASSPGLAGVEQYF.